This TCR beta chain appears in the sequencing data of a study of blood T cells in healthy people across ages. Findings and limits, study-wide: Both higher diversity and more naive CD4+ cells marked long-lived donors when set against aged donors.

This clonotype was detected only a few times. Its antigen is undetermined. With a J-beta primer mix and a sample-barcoded 5' primer, a second PCR ran about 6 to 11 cycles. Using its own MiXCR run on the 5' RACE reads, TCRdb lists one record per CDR3 protein. The data contain over a million distinct CDR3 sequences, roughly two fifths of them singletons. Each sample yielded at least 6 micrograms of PBMC total RNA. Germline-derived CDR1 and CDR2 are SNHLY and FYNNEI. The CDR3 loop spans 14 amino acids. V lost 8 bases and J lost 4, with 16 bases in between. The TCR was taken from a young woman in good health. Specimen: blood. The chain carries TRBV2 and TRBJ2-3; tentative D call: TRBD2 (6 bases). The CDR3 reads CASSFLGTADTQYF. CDR3 nucleotide sequence: TGTGCCAGCTCATTCCTGGGGACTGCAGATACGCAGTATTTT.